The 15 T cell receptor beta chains below were found in one sample sequenced in a study of CD8+ T cells in alopecia areata. Following RNA extraction, reverse transcription yielded cDNA that acted as the sequencing template. TCRdb keeps only in-frame clones here, not all; method: immunoSEQ multiplex PCR. The sample gives 120,000 or so clones, approximately 57% of which show up once; around 5.7% is in the top ten. The treatment: oral pan-JAK inhibitor, 5-10 mg twice daily. The specimen comprised CD4+ T cells sorted from blood, sampled at week 4, from a patient treated with tofacitinib. The receptor set was obtained from a human donor with alopecia areata.

The chain carries TRBV29-1 and TRBJ1-2, with D hard to call. Germline V gene sequence: CDR1 SQVTM, CDR2 ANQGSEA. CDR3 length: 12 amino acids. Trimming pared 4 bases from V and 4 bases from J, leaving 10 bases between. The DNA of the CDR3 is TGCAGCGTTGGACTGCGGGGCTATGGCTACACCTTC. Its protein product is CSVGLRGYGYTF. The full variable domain, completed using reference TRBV29-1 and TRBJ1-2, is SAVISQKPSRDICQRGTSLTIQCQVDSQVTMMFWYRQQPGQSLTLIATANQGSEATYESGFVIDKFPISRPNLTFSTLTVSNMSPEDSSIYLCSVGLRGYGYTFGSGTRLTVV.

In this sample, this clone turned up a few times. J is TRBJ2-2 and V is TRBV18; possibly TRBD2 for D (5 bases). Germline V gene lookup returns CDR1 KGHSH and CDR2 LQKENI. Trimming left V 0 bases short and J 1 base short, with 12 bases between. The CDR3 runs 17 residues. As DNA, the CDR3 is TGTGCCAGCTCACCACCGCTCAGCGGTCGGAACACCGGGGAGCTGTTTTTT. Translating gives CASSPPLSGRNTGELFF.

The J gene is TRBJ1-1, the V gene TRBV6-5, with TRBD1 as a possible D gene (6 bases). With 6 bases removed from V and 3 bases from J, the gap between germline ends came to 11 bases. The length of the CDR3 is 13 residues. CDR1 MNHEY and CDR2 SVGAGI come from the germline V gene. CDR3 nucleotides: TGTGCCAGCAGCTTACAGGGAGACACTGAAGCTTTCTTT. Translating it yields CASSLQGDTEAFF.

This chain links TRBV7-9 with TRBJ2-7; the match to TRBD2 covers 9 bases. Trimming at V came to 4 bases and at J to 0 bases, leaving 10 bases not matched to a gene. Germline V lookup: CDR1 SEHNR, CDR2 FQNEAQ (reference sequence). CDR3 length: 17 residues. CDR3 DNA: TGTGCCAGCAGCTCCCCGTCTAGCGGGGTGAGCTCCTACGAGCAGTACTTC. It translates to CASSSPSSGVSSYEQYF.

This chain joins TRBV7-2 and TRBJ1-4; D not resolved. From germline, CDR1 is SGHTA and CDR2 FQGNSA. This CDR3 is 17 amino acids long. V lost 0 bases and J lost 3, with 14 bases in between. CDR3 DNA: TGTGCCAGCAGCTTAGCGCGGGCACCCTACCCTAATGAAAAACTGTTTTTT. Encoded protein: CASSLARAPYPNEKLFF. Combining the CDR3 with reference TRBV7-2 and TRBJ1-4 gives the whole variable domain GAGVSQSPSNKVTEKGKDVELRCDPISGHTALYWYRQSLGQGLEFLIYFQGNSAPDKSGLPSDRFSAERTGGSVSTLTIQRTQQEDSAVYLCASSLARAPYPNEKLFFGSGTQLSVL.

The chain uses TRBV30 and TRBJ2-7; D unresolved. Germline V CDR1 and CDR2: GTSNPN, SVGIG (reference sequence). The CDR3 has 14 amino acids. Trimming stripped 0 bases from V and 1 base from J, with 10 bases between. The DNA for the CDR3 is TGTGCCTGGAGTGTACTGTCTGGGTCCTACGAGCAGTACTTC. Protein sequence: CAWSVLSGSYEQYF.

This clone has a handful of counts. The chain carries TRBV25-1 and TRBJ1-6, with no clear D. The germline gives CDR1 MGHDK, CDR2 SYGVNS. The V and J ends lost 6 bases and 4 bases respectively, with 13 bases between them. This CDR3 region has 15 residues. Here the CDR3 reads CASRDPGTYNSPLHF. For the CDR3, the DNA is TGTGCCAGCAGGGACCCGGGAACTTATAATTCACCCCTCCACTTT.

This clone appeared a few times. The chain links TRBV27 to TRBJ1-2, with D possibly TRBD1 on 6 matching bases. Trimming took 6 bases from V and 5 from J, leaving 19 bases between them. CDR1 MNHEY and CDR2 SMNVEV come from the germline V gene (reference sequence). The CDR3 extends over 15 amino acids. CDR3 in DNA: TGTGCCAGCAGCCGGGTGGGCGGAGGGGGGTATGGCTACACCTTC. Translating it yields CASSRVGGGGYGYTF.

The table lists this clone with a few counts. The chain links TRBV29-1 to TRBJ2-3; D ambiguous. This CDR3 has 12 amino acids. V gave up 4 bases and J gave up 5 bases, with 10 bases separating them. Germline V gene sequence: CDR1 SQVTM, CDR2 ANQGSEA. The CDR3 here is CSVGLVQDTQYF. CDR3 nucleotides: TGCAGCGTTGGGCTAGTGCAAGATACGCAGTATTTT.

The V gene is TRBV4-3, the J gene TRBJ1-2, with 9 bases matching TRBD1. The V and J ends lost 2 bases and 7 bases, in that order; junction bases with no gene match: 14. Germline V gives CDR1 LGHNA, CDR2 YSLEER. The CDR3 runs 17 residues. In DNA, the CDR3 is TGCGCCAGCAGCCAACTACCACCGGGACAGGGAAACGGTGGCTACACCTTC. It encodes CASSQLPPGQGNGGYTF.

J is TRBJ2-1 and V is TRBV4-1; D unresolved. V was cut by 4 bases and J by 8 bases, with 12 bases left in between. Germline V lookup: CDR1 MGHRA, CDR2 YSYEKL. This CDR3 is built from 13 residues. The CDR3 bases are TGCGCCAGCAGCCGAATCATCGGCCATGAGCAGTTCTTC. It is translated as CASSRIIGHEQFF.

In its sample, this clone was seen a few times. The V and J genes are TRBV18 and TRBJ2-1; D is uncertain. This CDR3 is 13 amino acids long. Germline values: CDR1 KGHSH, CDR2 LQKENI. V lost 2 bases to trimming and J lost 0 bases, with 2 bases between them. CDR3 sequence reads: CASSPNSYNEQFF. The CDR3 coding sequence is TGTGCCAGCTCACCAAACTCCTACAATGAGCAGTTCTTC.

This clone came up a few times. The rearrangement joins TRBV6-5 to TRBJ1-2; tentative D call: TRBD1 (6 bases). CDR1 is MNHEY, CDR2 SVGAGI, per germline. There are 15 residues in the CDR3. Trimming took 0 bases from V and 5 from J, leaving 13 bases between them. CDR3 nucleotides: TGTGCCAGCAGTTACTCTGGGACATCGGAGTATGGCTACACCTTC. Translated: CASSYSGTSEYGYTF.

The rearrangement uses TRBV7-9 and TRBJ2-1, with D maybe TRBD1 (6 bases). The CDR3 has 12 amino acids. Germline CDR1 SEHNR, CDR2 FQNEAQ (reference sequence). V was trimmed by 5 bases and J by 9 bases, leaving 11 bases between them. CDR3 sequence reads: CASSNGRGEQFF. The CDR3 coding sequence is TGTGCCAGCAGCAATGGCAGGGGTGAGCAGTTCTTC.

V is TRBV27 and J is TRBJ2-7, with 12 bases aligning to TRBD1. CDR3 length: 16 residues. Germline V gene data show CDR1 as MNHEY and CDR2 as SMNVEV (reference sequence). Trimming cost V 5 bases and J 5 bases; bases outside gene matches: 10. CDR3 amino acids: CASSIPGTGGWNEQYF. In DNA form, the CDR3 reads TGTGCCAGCAGTATCCCCGGGACAGGGGGCTGGAACGAGCAGTACTTC.